This T cell receptor beta chain came from a study of shared clonotypes between healthy human individuals. Sequencing on ten immunoSEQ deep assay plates was performed for unsorted PBMC DNA. The protocol was immunoSEQ multiplex PCR, while the TCRdb copy is restricted to in-frame clones and leaves out a portion. The sample carries 550,000 to 600,000 clones, around 77% recorded once. This CDR3 has 15 residues. CDR1 and CDR2 (germline): SNHLY, FYNNEI. V was cut by 2 bases and J by 0 bases, with 9 bases left in between. The V and J genes are TRBV2 and TRBJ2-3; unclear D gene. Input material: PBMCs. The source of this sequence is a woman aged 40 to 55 in good health. Some clones in this sample may be carry-over from other donors' samples. The CDR3 loop is CASSERAPSTDTQYF. In DNA, the CDR3 is TGTGCCAGCAGTGAACGAGCGCCCAGCACAGATACGCAGTATTTT.